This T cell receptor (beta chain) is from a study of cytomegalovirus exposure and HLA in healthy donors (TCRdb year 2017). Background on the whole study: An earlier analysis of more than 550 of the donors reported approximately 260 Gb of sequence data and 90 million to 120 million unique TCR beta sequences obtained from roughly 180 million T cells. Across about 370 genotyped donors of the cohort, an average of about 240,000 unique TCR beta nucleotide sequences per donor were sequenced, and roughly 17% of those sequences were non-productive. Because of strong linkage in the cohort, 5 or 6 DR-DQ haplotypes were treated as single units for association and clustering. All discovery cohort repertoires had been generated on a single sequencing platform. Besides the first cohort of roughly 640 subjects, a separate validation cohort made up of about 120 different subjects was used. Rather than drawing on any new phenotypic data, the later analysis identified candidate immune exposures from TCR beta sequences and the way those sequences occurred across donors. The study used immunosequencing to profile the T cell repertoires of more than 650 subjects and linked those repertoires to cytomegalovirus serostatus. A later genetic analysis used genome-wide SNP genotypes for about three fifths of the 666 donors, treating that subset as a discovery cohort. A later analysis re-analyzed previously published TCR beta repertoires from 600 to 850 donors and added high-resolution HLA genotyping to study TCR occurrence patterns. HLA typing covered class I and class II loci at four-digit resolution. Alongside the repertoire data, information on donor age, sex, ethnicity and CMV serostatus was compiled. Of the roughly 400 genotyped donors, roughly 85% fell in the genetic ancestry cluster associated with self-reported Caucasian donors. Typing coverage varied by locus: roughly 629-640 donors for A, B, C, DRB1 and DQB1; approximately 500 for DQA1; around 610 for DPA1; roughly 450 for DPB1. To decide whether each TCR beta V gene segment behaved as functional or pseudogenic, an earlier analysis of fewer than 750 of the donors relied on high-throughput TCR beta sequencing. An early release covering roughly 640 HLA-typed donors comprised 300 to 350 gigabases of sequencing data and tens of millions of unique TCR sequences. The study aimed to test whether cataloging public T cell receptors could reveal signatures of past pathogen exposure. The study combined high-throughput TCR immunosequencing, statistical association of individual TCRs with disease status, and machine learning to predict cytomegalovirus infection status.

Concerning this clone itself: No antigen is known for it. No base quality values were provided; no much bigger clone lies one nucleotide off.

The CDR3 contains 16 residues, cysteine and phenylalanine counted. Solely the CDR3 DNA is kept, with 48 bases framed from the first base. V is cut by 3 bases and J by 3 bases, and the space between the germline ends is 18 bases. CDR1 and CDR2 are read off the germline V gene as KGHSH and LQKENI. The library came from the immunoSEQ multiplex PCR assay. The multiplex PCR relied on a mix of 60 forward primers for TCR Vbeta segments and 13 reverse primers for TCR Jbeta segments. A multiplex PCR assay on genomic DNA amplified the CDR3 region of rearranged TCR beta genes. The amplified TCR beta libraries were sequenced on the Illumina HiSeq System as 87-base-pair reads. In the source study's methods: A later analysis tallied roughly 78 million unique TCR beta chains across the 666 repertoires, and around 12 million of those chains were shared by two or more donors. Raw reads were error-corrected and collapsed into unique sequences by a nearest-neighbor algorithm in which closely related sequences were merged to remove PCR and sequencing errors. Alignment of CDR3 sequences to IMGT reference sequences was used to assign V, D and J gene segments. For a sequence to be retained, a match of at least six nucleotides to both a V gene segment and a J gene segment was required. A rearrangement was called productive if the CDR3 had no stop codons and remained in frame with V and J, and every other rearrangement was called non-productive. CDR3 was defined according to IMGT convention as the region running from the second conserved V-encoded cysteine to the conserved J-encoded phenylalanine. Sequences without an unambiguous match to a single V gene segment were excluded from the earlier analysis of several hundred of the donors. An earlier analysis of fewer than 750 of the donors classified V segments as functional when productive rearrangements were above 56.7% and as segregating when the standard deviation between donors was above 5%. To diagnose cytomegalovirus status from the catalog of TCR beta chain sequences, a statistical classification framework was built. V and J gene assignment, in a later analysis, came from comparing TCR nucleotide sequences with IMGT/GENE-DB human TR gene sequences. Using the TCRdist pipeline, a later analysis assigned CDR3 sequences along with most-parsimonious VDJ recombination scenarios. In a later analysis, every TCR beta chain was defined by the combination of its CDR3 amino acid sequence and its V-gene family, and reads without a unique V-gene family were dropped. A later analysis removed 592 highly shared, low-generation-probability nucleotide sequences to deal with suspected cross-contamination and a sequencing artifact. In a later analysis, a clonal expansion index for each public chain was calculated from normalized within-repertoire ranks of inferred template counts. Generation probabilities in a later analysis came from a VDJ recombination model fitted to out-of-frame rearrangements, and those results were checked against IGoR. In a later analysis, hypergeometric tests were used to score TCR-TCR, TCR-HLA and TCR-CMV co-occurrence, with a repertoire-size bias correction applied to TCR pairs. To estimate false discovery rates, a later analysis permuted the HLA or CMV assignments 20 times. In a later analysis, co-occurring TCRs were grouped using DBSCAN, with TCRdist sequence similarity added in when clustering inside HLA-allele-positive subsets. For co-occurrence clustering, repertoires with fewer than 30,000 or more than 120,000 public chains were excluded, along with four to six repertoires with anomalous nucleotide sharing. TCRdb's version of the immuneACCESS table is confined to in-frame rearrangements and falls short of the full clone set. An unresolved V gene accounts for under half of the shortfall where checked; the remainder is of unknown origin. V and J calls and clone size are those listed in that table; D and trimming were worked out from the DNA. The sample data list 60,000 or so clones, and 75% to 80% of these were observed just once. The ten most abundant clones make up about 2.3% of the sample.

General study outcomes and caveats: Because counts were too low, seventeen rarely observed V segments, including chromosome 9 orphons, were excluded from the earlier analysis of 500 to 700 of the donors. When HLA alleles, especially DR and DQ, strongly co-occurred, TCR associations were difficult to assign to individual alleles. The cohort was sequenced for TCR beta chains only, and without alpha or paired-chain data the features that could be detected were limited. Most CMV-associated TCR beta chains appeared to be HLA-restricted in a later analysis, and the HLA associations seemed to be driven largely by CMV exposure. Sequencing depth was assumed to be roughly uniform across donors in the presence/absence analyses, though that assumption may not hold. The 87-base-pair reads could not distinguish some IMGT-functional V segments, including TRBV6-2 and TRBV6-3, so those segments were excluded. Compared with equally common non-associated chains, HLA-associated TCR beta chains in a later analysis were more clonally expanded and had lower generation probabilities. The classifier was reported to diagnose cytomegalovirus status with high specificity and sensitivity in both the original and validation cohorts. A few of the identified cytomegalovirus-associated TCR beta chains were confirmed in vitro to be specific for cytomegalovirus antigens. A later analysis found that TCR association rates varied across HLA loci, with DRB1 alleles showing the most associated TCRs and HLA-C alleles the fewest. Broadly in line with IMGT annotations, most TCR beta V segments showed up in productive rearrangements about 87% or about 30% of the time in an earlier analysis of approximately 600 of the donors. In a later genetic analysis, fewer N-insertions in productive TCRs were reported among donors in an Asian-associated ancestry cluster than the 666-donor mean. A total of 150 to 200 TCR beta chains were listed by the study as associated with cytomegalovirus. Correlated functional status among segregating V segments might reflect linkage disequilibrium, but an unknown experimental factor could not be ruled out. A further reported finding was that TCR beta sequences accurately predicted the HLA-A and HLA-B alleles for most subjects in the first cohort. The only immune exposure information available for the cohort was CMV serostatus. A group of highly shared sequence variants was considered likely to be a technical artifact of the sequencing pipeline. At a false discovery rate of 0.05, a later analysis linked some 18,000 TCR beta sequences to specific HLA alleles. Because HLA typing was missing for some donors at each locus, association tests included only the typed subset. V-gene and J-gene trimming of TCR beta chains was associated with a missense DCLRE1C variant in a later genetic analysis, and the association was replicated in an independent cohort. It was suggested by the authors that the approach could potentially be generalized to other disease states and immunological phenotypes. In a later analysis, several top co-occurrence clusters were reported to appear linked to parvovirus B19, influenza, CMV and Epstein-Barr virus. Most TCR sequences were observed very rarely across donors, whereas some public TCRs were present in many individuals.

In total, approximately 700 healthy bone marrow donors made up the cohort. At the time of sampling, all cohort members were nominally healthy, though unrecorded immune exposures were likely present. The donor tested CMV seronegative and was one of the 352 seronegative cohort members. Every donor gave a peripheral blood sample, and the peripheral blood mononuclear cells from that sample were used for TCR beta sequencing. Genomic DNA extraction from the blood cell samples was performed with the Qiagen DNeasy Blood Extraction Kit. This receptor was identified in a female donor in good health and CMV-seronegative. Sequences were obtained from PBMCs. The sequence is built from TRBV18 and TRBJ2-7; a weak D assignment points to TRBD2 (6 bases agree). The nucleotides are TGTGCCAGCTCACCTGTAAGGGGACGGGAGCTCTACGAGCAGTACTTC. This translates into CASSPVRGRELYEQYF.